This passage covers 27 T cell receptor beta chains from one sample sequenced in a study of T cell repertoires in cytomegalovirus infection. TCRdb reprocessed the reads via MiXCR and lists one record per CDR3 protein. Of just under 550,000 distinct CDR3 sequences detected, about a quarter appear once; the ten largest clones hold approximately 13%. Specimen: PBMCs. These receptors were taken from a human donor in good health (CMV status not recorded). Some clones in this sample may be carry-over from other donors' samples.

This clonotype turned up a few times. The gene calls are TRBV12-3 or TRBV12-4 and TRBJ2-1; TRBD2 matches at 8 bases. The CDR3 is 14 amino acids. After removal of 6 bases from V and 4 bases from J, the junction contained 5 bases not matched to a gene. The CDR3, as DNA: TGTGCCAGCAGGGTGACTAGCGCGTACAATGAGCAGTTCTTC. The encoded protein is CASRVTSAYNEQFF.

The sample holds a few counts of this clonotype. The chain carries TRBV2 and TRBJ1-2; possible D gene TRBD1, 6 bases. The V end lost 7 bases, the J end lost 3 bases, and 9 bases lay between the germline ends. The CDR3 is 12 residues long. The germline V gene encodes CDR1 SNHLY and CDR2 FYNNEI. The CDR3: CASIDRHYGYTF. CDR3 nucleotide sequence: TGTGCCAGCATCGACAGGCACTATGGCTACACCTTC.

This sequence joins TRBV6-2 or TRBV6-3 and TRBJ2-7; D is uncertain. This CDR3 has 13 amino acids. V shed 2 bases and J shed 5 bases, with 10 bases lying between them. Germline assignment: CDR1 MNHEY and CDR2 SVGEGT. The CDR3 DNA sequence: TGTGCCAGCAGTTACAGGGAAATCCACGAGCAGTACTTC. This codes for CASSYREIHEQYF.

V is TRBV5-8 and J is TRBJ2-1, with D maybe TRBD2 (5 bases). Germline CDR1 SGHTS, CDR2 YDEGEE. This CDR3 comprises 16 residues. The V end was cut by 0 bases, the J end by 0 bases, with 10 bases between. The CDR3 reads CASSLGETSSYNEQFF. The CDR3 DNA sequence: TGTGCCAGCAGCTTGGGGGAAACTAGCTCCTACAATGAGCAGTTCTTC.

J is TRBJ1-2 and V is TRBV12-3 or TRBV12-4; D unresolved. V was clipped by 4 bases and J by 4 bases, with 7 bases between them. This CDR3 has 12 residues. CDR3 amino acids: CASSSVSYGYTF. The CDR3 DNA sequence: TGTGCCAGCAGTTCAGTCTCCTATGGCTACACCTTC.

In its sample, this clonotype was seen a few times. The rearrangement joins TRBV7-3 to TRBJ1-3; TRBD1 aligns across 8 bases. The ends lost 4 bases at V and 0 bases at J; junction bases unmatched: 8. The germline gives CDR1 SGHTA, CDR2 FQGTGA. This CDR3 comprises 17 residues. CDR3 amino acids: CASSSGTGGSSGNTIYF. DNA of the CDR3: TGTGCCAGCAGCTCCGGAACAGGGGGGAGCTCTGGAAACACCATATATTTT.

The rearrangement uses TRBV10-3 and TRBJ2-1; the D gene is possibly TRBD1 (6 bases). Germline V gene lookup returns CDR1 ENHRY and CDR2 SYGVKD. Trimming removed 3 bases at V and 7 bases at J, with 13 bases between. The CDR3 contains 14 residues. CDR3 DNA: TGTGCCATCAGTGATCCCAACAGGGTGAATGAGCAGTTCTTC. It is translated as CAISDPNRVNEQFF.

This clonotype was seen a few times. The V gene is TRBV7-2, the J gene TRBJ2-3; no reliable D call. The CDR3 runs 13 residues. V was shortened by 2 bases and J by 7 bases, with 10 bases between the two germline ends. Germline V gives CDR1 SGHTA, CDR2 FQGNSA. The CDR3 nucleotides are TGTGCCAGCAGCTTAAGTCCACGGAATACGCAGTATTTT. It encodes CASSLSPRNTQYF.

The J gene is TRBJ2-1, the V gene TRBV9, with unresolved D. This CDR3 has 13 residues. V lost 0 bases, J lost 7 bases, and 8 bases lay in between. Per the germline V gene, CDR1 is SGDLS and CDR2 is YYNGEE. The DNA for the CDR3 is TGTGCCAGCAGCGTAGGAGAAGGGAATGAGCAGTTCTTC. It specifies CASSVGEGNEQFF. Filled out from reference TRBV9 and TRBJ2-1, the complete variable domain reads DSGVTQTPKHLITATGQRVTLRCSPRSGDLSVYWYQQSLDQGLQFLIQYYNGEERAKGNILERFSAQQFPDLHSELNLSSLELGDSALYFCASSVGEGNEQFFGPGTRLTVL.

This clonotype has a count of ten or more. The V gene is TRBV7-2, the J gene TRBJ2-3; 8 nucleotides align to TRBD1. J lost 2 bases, V lost 5 bases, and 6 bases had no gene match. The germline gives CDR1 SGHTA, CDR2 FQGNSA. This CDR3 has 15 residues. The CDR3 protein is CASSLRGPYTDTQYF. In nucleotides, the CDR3 is TGTGCCAGCAGCCTCAGGGGGCCTTACACAGATACGCAGTATTTT.

This clonotype was seen more than once but under ten times. The chain recombines TRBV6-5 with TRBJ2-5; D is undetermined. V was shortened by 2 bases and J by 4 bases, with 14 bases between the two germline ends. The CDR3 is 15 amino acids. Germline CDR1 MNHEY, CDR2 SVGAGI. The CDR3 is CASSYGTMGSETQYF. CDR3 in DNA: TGTGCCAGCAGTTACGGAACAATGGGATCAGAGACCCAGTACTTC.

The chain employs TRBV18 and TRBJ2-7, with D possibly TRBD1 on 6 matching bases. The CDR3 consists of 13 residues. Trimming took 4 bases from V and 3 from J, leaving 10 bases between them. The germline CDR1 and CDR2 sequences are KGHSH and LQKENI. The CDR3 spells CASSRDRLYEQYV. The CDR3 coding sequence is TGTGCCAGCTCACGCGACAGGCTCTACGAGCAGTACGTC.

This clonotype was counted between two and nine times. The rearrangement uses TRBV7-2 and TRBJ2-7; possibly TRBD2 for D (5 bases). Deletions cut 1 base from V and 4 bases from J, with 11 bases between. The CDR3 sequence is 14 residues long. Germline-derived CDR1 and CDR2 are SGHTA and FQGNSA. In DNA form, the CDR3 reads TGTGCCAGCAGCTTAGGGAACCGGGGATACGAGCAGTACGTC. It yields the protein CASSLGNRGYEQYV.

The count of this clonotype is one. The genes are TRBV5-6 and TRBJ2-2; D is perhaps TRBD2 (6 bases). Germline V gene lookup returns CDR1 SGHDT and CDR2 YYEEEE. V was cut by 4 bases and J by 6 bases, with 13 bases left in between. CDR3 length: 14 residues. Here the CDR3 DNA reads TGTGCCAGCAGCCCCGGGGGTTTCGCCGGGGAGCTGTTTTTT. This codes for CASSPGGFAGELFF. The entire variable domain, with the rest obtained from reference TRBV5-6 and TRBJ2-2, is as follows: DAGVTQSPTHLIKTRGQQVTLRCSPKSGHDTVSWYQQALGQGPQFIFQYYEEEERQRGNFPDRFSGHQFPNYSSELNVNALLLGDSALYLCASSPGGFAGELFFGEGSRLTVL.

Comment on this clonotype: The conserved final phenylalanine or tryptophan is absent from the CDR3, which likely points to a read error. The genes are TRBV20-1 and TRBJ2-5, with 7 bases matching TRBD1. The CDR3 is made up of 13 amino acids. V trimming: 5 bases; J trimming: 4 bases; junction bases outside the gene matches: 7. In germline, CDR1 is DFQATT, CDR2 SNEGSKA (reference sequence). The CDR3 reads CSAYDRAAETQYV. CDR3 sequence (DNA): TGCAGTGCTTACGACAGGGCGGCAGAGACCCAGTACGTC.

This clonotype was recorded only once. At one end the junction does not follow the germline gene, possibly because of a read error. This chain links TRBV7-9 with TRBJ1-1; perhaps TRBD1 as D (5 bases). The germline gives CDR1 SEHNR, CDR2 FQNEAQ (reference sequence). This CDR3 is 14 amino acids long. The CDR3 nucleotides are TGTGCCAACAGCCTAGGGCAGCCAGGGACTGAAGCTTTCTTT. This gives the protein CANSLGQPGTEAFF.

V usage is TRBV19 and J usage is TRBJ1-1, with TRBD1 as a possible D gene (5 bases). The CDR3 spans 14 residues. Germline V gene sequence: CDR1 LNHDA, CDR2 SQIVND (reference sequence). V shed 5 bases and J shed 4 bases, with 14 bases lying between them. The CDR3: CASSLTGWSTEAFF. The CDR3 bases are TGTGCCAGTAGTTTAACAGGTTGGAGCACTGAAGCTTTCTTT.

The chain employs TRBV4-1 and TRBJ1-1, with D hard to call. The germline V and J ends were trimmed by 0 bases and 0 bases, with 11 bases remaining between them. Germline-derived CDR1 and CDR2 are MGHRA and YSYEKL. There are 16 residues in the CDR3. The CDR3 loop reads CASSQEYERVNTEAFF. CDR3 bases: TGCGCCAGCAGCCAAGAATATGAACGGGTGAACACTGAAGCTTTCTTT.

The V gene is TRBV3-1, the J gene TRBJ2-5; 11 positions match TRBD2. Trimming removed 7 bases from V and 5 bases from J; junction bases left unmatched: 9. The CDR3 is 15 amino acids. CDR1 and CDR2 (germline): LGHDT, YNNKEL (reference sequence). This CDR3 reads CASTPLAGGVETQYF. The CDR3 DNA reads TGTGCCAGCACCCCCCTAGCGGGAGGTGTGGAGACCCAGTACTTC.

This chain joins TRBV12-3 or TRBV12-4 and TRBJ2-1; 7 bases are a match to TRBD1. This CDR3 spans 15 amino acids. The trim removed 8 bases at V and 8 bases at J, leaving 15 bases unmatched. CDR3 region: CASETGRYHTYEQFF. In nucleotides, the CDR3 is TGTGCCAGCGAGACAGGGCGTTATCACACCTATGAGCAGTTCTTC.

This clonotype has only a few counts. The chain is built from TRBV4-1 and TRBJ1-2; the D is unclear. Germline values: CDR1 MGHRA, CDR2 YSYEKL. Trimming took off 0 bases at V and 8 bases at J, with 19 bases between the two ends. The CDR3 consists of 16 residues. The CDR3 DNA reads TGCGCCAGCAGCCAAGATCGGGAAGGCCGAGGAAGCGGCTACACCTTC. It codes for CASSQDREGRGSGYTF.

This clonotype was picked up many times. The chain has TRBV7-2 and TRBJ1-1; no clear D gene. V shed 9 bases and J shed 1 base, with 18 bases lying between them. In germline, CDR1 is SGHTA, CDR2 FQGNSA. The CDR3 contains 15 residues. The chain's CDR3 is CASTRDPPGNTEAFF. In nucleotides, the CDR3 is TGTGCCAGTACCCGAGACCCGCCAGGGAACACTGAAGCTTTCTTT.

This chain joins TRBV28 and TRBJ2-3; no clear D gene. Germline loops: CDR1 MDHEN, CDR2 SYDVKM. The length of the CDR3 is 12 residues. The V end lost 7 bases, the J end lost 4 bases, and 9 bases lay between the germline ends. CDR3 nucleotide sequence: TGTGCCAGCACCACCGCGGCAGATACGCAGTATTTT. Residues: CASTTAADTQYF.

The chain combines TRBV6-2 or TRBV6-3 with TRBJ1-1, with D unresolved. The CDR3 is made up of 13 amino acids. V dropped 2 bases and J dropped 3 bases, with 7 bases sitting between them. Germline loops: CDR1 MNHEY, CDR2 SVGEGT. CDR3 sequence reads: CASSYEDYTEAFF. CDR3 bases: TGTGCCAGCAGTTACGAGGACTACACTGAAGCTTTCTTT.

This clonotype came up a few times. V is TRBV7-2 and J is TRBJ1-4, with a possible D match to TRBD1 (6 bases). This CDR3 spans 14 amino acids. Trimming removed 4 bases at V and 8 bases at J, with 14 bases between. Germline V CDR1 and CDR2: SGHTA, FQGNSA. CDR3 sequence (DNA): TGTGCCAGCAGCTCCGGACAGAGTCCCGAAAAACTGTTTTTT. It codes for CASSSGQSPEKLFF.

The chain links TRBV12-5 to TRBJ2-3; D is uncertain. V lost 2 bases to trimming and J lost 4 bases, with 13 bases between them. Looked up from germline, CDR1 is LGHNT and CDR2 is FRNRAP. The CDR3 runs 15 residues. CDR3 sequence: CASGLRIRWADTQYF. The CDR3 DNA sequence: TGTGCTAGTGGTTTGCGGATTCGGTGGGCAGATACGCAGTATTTT.

The chain employs TRBV24-1 and TRBJ2-3, with 7 bases aligning to TRBD1. The ends lost 3 bases at V and 5 bases at J; junction bases unmatched: 7. The CDR3 covers 15 residues. CDR1 and CDR2 from the germline V gene are KGHDR and SFDVKD. CDR3 protein: CATSDQGVVGDTQYF. The DNA of the CDR3 is TGTGCCACCAGTGATCAGGGGGTAGTAGGAGATACGCAGTATTTT.